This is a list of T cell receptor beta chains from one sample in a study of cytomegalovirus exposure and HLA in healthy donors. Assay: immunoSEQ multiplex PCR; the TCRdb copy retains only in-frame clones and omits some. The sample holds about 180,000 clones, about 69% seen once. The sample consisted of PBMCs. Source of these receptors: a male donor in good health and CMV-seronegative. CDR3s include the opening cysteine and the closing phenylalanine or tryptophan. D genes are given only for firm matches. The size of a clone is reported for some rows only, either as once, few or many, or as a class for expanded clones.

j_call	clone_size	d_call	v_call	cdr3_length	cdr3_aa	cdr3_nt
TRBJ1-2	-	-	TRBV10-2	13	CASSDVSNYGYTF	TGCGCCAGCAGTGATGTGAGTAACTATGGCTACACCTTC
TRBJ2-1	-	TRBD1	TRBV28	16	CASSSYLNRGSNEQFF	TGTGCCAGCAGTTCCTACCTGAACAGGGGGAGCAATGAGCAGTTCTTC
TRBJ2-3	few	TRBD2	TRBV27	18	CASSSPFRWRGGTDTQYF	TGTGCCAGCAGTTCCCCCTTTCGCTGGCGGGGGGGCACAGATACGCAGTATTTT
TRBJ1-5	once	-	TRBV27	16	CASSPIRRDYNQPQHF	TGTGCCAGCAGTCCAATACGCCGGGATTACAATCAGCCCCAGCATTTT
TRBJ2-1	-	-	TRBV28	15	CASSFPREAYNEQFF	TGTGCCAGCAGTTTCCCGCGGGAAGCCTACAATGAGCAGTTCTTC
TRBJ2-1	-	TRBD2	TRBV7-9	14	CASVVAGEYNEQFF	TGTGCCAGCGTCGTAGCGGGGGAATACAATGAGCAGTTCTTC
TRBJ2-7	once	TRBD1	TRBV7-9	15	CSSSPRGTETYEQYF	TGTTCCAGCAGCCCCAGAGGGACAGAGACCTACGAGCAGTACTTC
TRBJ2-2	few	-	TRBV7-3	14	CASTQGVNTGELFF	TGTGCCAGCACCCAAGGGGTTAACACCGGGGAGCTGTTTTTT
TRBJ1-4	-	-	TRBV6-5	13	CASSPVNNEKLFF	TGTGCCAGCAGCCCCGTAAATAATGAAAAACTGTTTTTT
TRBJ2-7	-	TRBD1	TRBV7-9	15	CASSSPGQASYEQYF	TGTGCCAGCAGCTCCCCGGGACAGGCCTCCTACGAGCAGTACTTC
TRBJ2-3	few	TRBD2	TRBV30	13	CARSGSRTDTQYF	TGTGCACGGAGCGGGAGTCGCACAGATACGCAGTATTTT
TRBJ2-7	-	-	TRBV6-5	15	CASSYSFSGTYEQYF	TGTGCCAGCAGTTACTCGTTTAGCGGAACCTACGAGCAGTACTTC
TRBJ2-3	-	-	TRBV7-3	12	CASSRPGDTQYF	TGTGCCAGCAGCCGCCCGGGGGATACGCAGTATTTT
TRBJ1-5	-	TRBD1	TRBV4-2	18	CASSQVDRGRGSNQPQHF	TGTGCCAGCAGCCAAGTAGACAGGGGGCGAGGTAGCAATCAGCCCCAGCATTTT
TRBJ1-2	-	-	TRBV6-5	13	CASRTETVGGYTF	TGTGCCAGCAGGACAGAAACGGTCGGAGGCTACACCTTC
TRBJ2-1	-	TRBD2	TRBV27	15	CASSGPGLAQKEQFF	TGTGCCAGCAGTGGACCGGGACTAGCTCAAAAAGAGCAGTTCTTC
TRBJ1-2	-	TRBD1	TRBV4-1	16	CASSQPRQGLGYGYTF	TGCGCCAGCAGCCAACCCCGACAGGGGTTGGGCTATGGCTACACCTTC
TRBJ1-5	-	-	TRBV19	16	CASRGGAGGFNQPQHF	TGTGCCAGTAGGGGGGGGGCAGGAGGCTTCAATCAGCCCCAGCATTTT
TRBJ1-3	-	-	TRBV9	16	CASSAVTGYSGNTIYF	TGTGCCAGCAGCGCAGTGACAGGCTACTCTGGAAACACCATATATTTT
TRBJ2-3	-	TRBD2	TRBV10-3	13	CAINGRAQDTQYF	TGTGCCATCAACGGGAGGGCCCAGGATACGCAGTATTTT
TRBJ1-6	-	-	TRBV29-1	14	CSVAESSYNSPLHF	TGCAGCGTTGCAGAGAGCTCCTATAATTCACCCCTCCACTTT
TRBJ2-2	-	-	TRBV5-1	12	CASSLANGELFF	TGCGCCAGCAGCTTGGCCAACGGGGAGCTGTTTTTT
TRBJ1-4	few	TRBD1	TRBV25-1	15	CASSEPRGPNEKLFF	TGTGCCAGCAGTGAGCCTAGGGGGCCTAATGAAAAACTGTTTTTT
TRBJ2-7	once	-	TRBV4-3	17	CASSQEFERQGGIEQYF	TGCGCCAGCAGCCAGGAGTTCGAAAGGCAGGGGGGCATCGAGCAGTACTTC
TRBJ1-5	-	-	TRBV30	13	CAWSQDSNQPQHF	TGTGCCTGGAGTCAGGATAGCAATCAGCCCCAGCATTTT
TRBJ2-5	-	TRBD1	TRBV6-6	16	CASRNPSYRGRETQYF	TGTGCCAGCAGAAACCCTTCTTACAGGGGGCGAGAGACCCAGTACTTC
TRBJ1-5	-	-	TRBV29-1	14	CSVEDQGSDQPQHF	TGCAGCGTTGAAGATCAGGGGTCGGATCAGCCCCAGCATTTT
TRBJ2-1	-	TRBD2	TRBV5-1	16	CASSLVWTSGSGEQFF	TGCGCCAGCAGCTTGGTTTGGACTAGCGGGAGTGGTGAGCAGTTCTTC
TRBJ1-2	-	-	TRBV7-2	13	CASSLPANYGYTF	TGTGCCAGCTCTCTTCCAGCTAACTATGGCTACACCTTC
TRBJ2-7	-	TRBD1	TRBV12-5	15	CASGLPQQGADEQYF	TGTGCTAGTGGTTTGCCTCAACAGGGGGCAGACGAGCAGTACTTC
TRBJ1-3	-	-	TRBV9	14	CASSVDPGGNTIYF	TGTGCCAGCAGCGTAGACCCGGGAGGAAACACCATATATTTT
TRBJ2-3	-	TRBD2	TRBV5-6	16	CASSFRLAGRSDTQYF	TGTGCCAGCAGCTTCCGACTAGCGGGGAGGTCAGATACGCAGTATTTT
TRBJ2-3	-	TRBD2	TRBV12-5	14	CASGLAGGTDTQYF	TGTGCTAGTGGTTTAGCGGGAGGCACAGATACGCAGTATTTT
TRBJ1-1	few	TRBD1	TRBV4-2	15	CASSQEQGVNTEAFF	TGTGCCAGCAGCCAAGAACAGGGGGTGAACACTGAAGCTTTCTTT
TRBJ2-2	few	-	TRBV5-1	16	CASSAGPRQNTGELFF	TGCGCCAGCAGCGCCGGCCCGCGACAAAACACCGGGGAGCTGTTTTTT
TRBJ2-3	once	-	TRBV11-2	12	CASSYNTDTQYF	TGTGCCAGCAGTTACAACACAGATACGCAGTATTTT
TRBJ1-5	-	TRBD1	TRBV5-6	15	CASSLDRVGNQPQHF	TGTGCCAGCAGCCTGGACAGGGTGGGAAATCAGCCCCAGCATTTT
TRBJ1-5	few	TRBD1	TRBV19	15	CASSAYRGPGQPQHF	TGTGCCAGTAGTGCTTACAGGGGGCCTGGGCAGCCCCAGCATTTT
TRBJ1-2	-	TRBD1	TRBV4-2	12	CASSPGQLGYTF	TGTGCCAGCAGCCCGGGACAGTTGGGCTACACCTTC
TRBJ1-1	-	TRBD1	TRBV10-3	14	CAISRTGGDTEAFF	TGTGCCATCAGCCGGACAGGGGGTGACACTGAAGCTTTCTTT
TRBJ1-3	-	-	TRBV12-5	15	CASGSGQNSGNTIYF	TGTGCTAGTGGTTCAGGACAGAACTCTGGAAACACCATATATTTT
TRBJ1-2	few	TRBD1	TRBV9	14	CASSIRDRGHGYTF	TGTGCCAGCAGCATCCGGGACAGGGGGCATGGCTACACCTTC
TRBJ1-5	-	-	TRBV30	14	CAWRPGLGNQPQHF	TGTGCCTGGAGGCCAGGGTTGGGCAATCAGCCCCAGCATTTT
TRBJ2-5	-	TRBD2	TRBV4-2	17	CASSQDSGSAAGETQYF	TGTGCCAGCAGCCAAGATAGCGGGTCCGCAGCCGGAGAGACCCAGTACTTC
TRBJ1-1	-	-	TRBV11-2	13	CASSLTENTEAFF	TGTGCCAGCAGCCTGACAGAAAACACTGAAGCTTTCTTT
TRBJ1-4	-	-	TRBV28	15	CASSLFGGNAEKLFF	TGTGCCAGCAGTTTGTTCGGAGGGAACGCTGAAAAACTGTTTTTT
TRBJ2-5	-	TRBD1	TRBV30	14	CACPGQGSRETQYF	TGTGCCTGTCCGGGACAGGGGTCCCGAGAGACCCAGTACTTC
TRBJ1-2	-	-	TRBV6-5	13	CASSSTPGVGYTF	TGTGCCAGCAGTTCCACCCCAGGGGTCGGCTACACCTTC
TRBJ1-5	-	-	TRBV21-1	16	CASSPFVGQGVQPQHF	TGTGCCAGCAGCCCATTTGTAGGACAGGGGGTACAGCCCCAGCATTTT
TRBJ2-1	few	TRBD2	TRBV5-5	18	CASSVGSAGGLPYNEQFF	TGTGCCAGCAGCGTGGGGTCAGCGGGAGGGCTCCCCTACAATGAGCAGTTCTTC
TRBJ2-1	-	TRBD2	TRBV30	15	CAWRGGLAVTNEQFF	TGTGCCTGGAGGGGGGGACTAGCGGTAACAAATGAGCAGTTCTTC
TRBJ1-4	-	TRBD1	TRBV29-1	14	CSVPGRQGQGKLFF	TGCAGCGTTCCGGGACGTCAAGGACAGGGAAAACTGTTTTTT
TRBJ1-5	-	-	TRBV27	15	CASSYVAGTNQPQHF	TGTGCCAGCAGTTACGTCGCGGGGACCAATCAGCCCCAGCATTTT